The rows below give T cell receptor beta chains drawn from one sample of a study of T cell repertoires in cytomegalovirus infection. Via MiXCR, TCRdb re-called the reads, giving one row per CDR3 protein. The sample lists 170,000 or so distinct CDR3 sequences; roughly an eighth were seen once. Sequenced material: PBMCs. Receptors originate from a human donor in good health (CMV status not recorded). Some clones in this sample may be carry-over from other donors' samples. The CDR3 runs from the conserved cysteine through the conserved F or W. D genes are given only for firm matches. Clone size is shown for a subset of rows, as once, few, many or a class of expanded clone.

clone_size: many; v_call: TRBV7-2; d_call: TRBD1; j_call: TRBJ1-3; cdr3_aa: CASSLRGLSGNTIYF; cdr3_nt: TGTGCCAGCAGCTTGAGGGGGCTCTCTGGAAACACCATATATTTT
clone_size: few; v_call: TRBV28; d_call: TRBD1; j_call: TRBJ2-7; cdr3_aa: CASSLPGQESYEQYF; cdr3_nt: TGTGCCAGCAGTTTGCCGGGACAGGAGTCCTACGAGCAGTACTTC
clone_size: few; v_call: TRBV7-9; d_call: NA; j_call: TRBJ1-6; cdr3_aa: CASSLRAGQGRSITNSPLHF; cdr3_nt: TGTGCCAGCAGCTTAAGGGCCGGGCAGGGGAGGTCGATAACCAATTCACCCCTCCACTTT
clone_size: many; v_call: TRBV7-3; d_call: NA; j_call: TRBJ2-6; cdr3_aa: CASSAAATQSGANVLTF; cdr3_nt: TGTGCCAGCTCCGCGGCAGCAACTCAGTCTGGGGCCAACGTCCTGACTTTC
clone_size: many; v_call: TRBV7-2; d_call: NA; j_call: TRBJ2-3; cdr3_aa: CASSSTGGFTDTQYF; cdr3_nt: TGTGCCAGCAGCTCGACTGGGGGTTTCACAGATACGCAGTATTTT
clone_size: NA; v_call: TRBV20-1; d_call: NA; j_call: TRBJ2-7; cdr3_aa: CSAGEGRKYF; cdr3_nt: TGCAGTGCGGGAGAGGGGAGGAAGTACTTC
clone_size: many; v_call: TRBV12-3/TRBV12-4; d_call: NA; j_call: TRBJ1-1; cdr3_aa: CASSLDRRNTEAFF; cdr3_nt: TGTGCCAGCAGCTTAGACAGAAGGAACACTGAAGCTTTCTTT
clone_size: many; v_call: TRBV7-9; d_call: NA; j_call: TRBJ1-2; cdr3_aa: CASSLEAVGYTF; cdr3_nt: TGTGCCAGCAGCTTAGAGGCAGTAGGCTACACCTTC
clone_size: NA; v_call: TRBV20-1; d_call: TRBD1; j_call: TRBJ2-7; cdr3_aa: CSARGTGDVYEQYF; cdr3_nt: TGCAGTGCTAGAGGGACAGGGGATGTTTACGAGCAGTACTTC
clone_size: NA; v_call: TRBV20-1; d_call: NA; j_call: TRBJ1-3; cdr3_aa: CSARVVQGSTGNTIYF; cdr3_nt: TGCAGTGCTAGGGTGGTACAGGGTTCGACTGGAAACACCATATATTTT
clone_size: few; v_call: TRBV10-3; d_call: NA; j_call: TRBJ2-5; cdr3_aa: CAISEIKETQYF; cdr3_nt: TGTGCCATCAGTGAGATAAAAGAGACCCAGTACTTC
clone_size: many; v_call: TRBV7-9; d_call: TRBD1; j_call: TRBJ1-6; cdr3_aa: CASSTARTGVYNSPLHF; cdr3_nt: TGTGCCAGCAGCACTGCCAGGACAGGGGTCTATAATTCACCCCTCCACTTT
clone_size: NA; v_call: TRBV10-3; d_call: TRBD2; j_call: TRBJ2-1; cdr3_aa: CAISDSGTNEQFF; cdr3_nt: TGTGCCATCAGTGATAGCGGGACTAATGAGCAGTTCTTC
clone_size: many; v_call: TRBV7-3; d_call: TRBD1; j_call: TRBJ1-6; cdr3_aa: CASSLQGGGRSPLHF; cdr3_nt: TGTGCCAGCAGCTTACAGGGGGGAGGAAGATCACCCCTCCACTTT
clone_size: many; v_call: TRBV19; d_call: NA; j_call: TRBJ1-2; cdr3_aa: CASSPRGSSGYTF; cdr3_nt: TGTGCCAGTAGTCCCCGGGGGAGCAGTGGCTACACCTTC
clone_size: many; v_call: TRBV19; d_call: TRBD2; j_call: TRBJ2-1; cdr3_aa: CASSSRTSRHEQFF; cdr3_nt: TGTGCCAGTAGTTCCAGGACTAGTCGTCATGAGCAGTTCTTC
clone_size: NA; v_call: TRBV10-3; d_call: NA; j_call: TRBJ1-5; cdr3_aa: CAISGQPLNQAQHF; cdr3_nt: TGTGCCATCAGCGGCCAGCCTCTAAATCAGGCCCAGCATTTT
clone_size: NA; v_call: TRBV29-1; d_call: NA; j_call: TRBJ2-1; cdr3_aa: CSVVRGSGYEQFF; cdr3_nt: TGCAGCGTTGTAAGGGGGAGTGGTTATGAGCAGTTCTTC
clone_size: few; v_call: TRBV20-1; d_call: TRBD1; j_call: TRBJ2-1; cdr3_aa: CSARDTAGGWSYNEQFF; cdr3_nt: TGCAGTGCTAGAGATACGGCAGGGGGCTGGTCCTACAATGAGCAGTTCTTC
clone_size: many; v_call: TRBV28; d_call: NA; j_call: TRBJ1-5; cdr3_aa: CASSAAIRSQPQHF; cdr3_nt: TGTGCCAGCAGCGCAGCAATCAGGAGTCAGCCCCAGCATTTT
clone_size: few; v_call: TRBV5-6; d_call: TRBD1; j_call: TRBJ1-5; cdr3_aa: CASVSSQGRGQPQHF; cdr3_nt: TGTGCCAGCGTGTCCTCACAGGGGCGAGGACAGCCCCAGCATTTT
clone_size: few; v_call: TRBV28; d_call: NA; j_call: TRBJ1-2; cdr3_aa: CASVKGARGYTF; cdr3_nt: TGTGCCAGCGTAAAAGGGGCAAGGGGCTACACCTTC
clone_size: few; v_call: TRBV11-3; d_call: NA; j_call: TRBJ2-7; cdr3_aa: CASSGSEGIEQYF; cdr3_nt: TGTGCCAGCAGCGGTAGTGAGGGAATCGAGCAGTACTTC
clone_size: few; v_call: TRBV11-2; d_call: TRBD2; j_call: TRBJ2-1; cdr3_aa: CASSLDRGAGAYNEQFF; cdr3_nt: TGTGCCAGCAGCTTAGATAGGGGAGCGGGAGCCTACAATGAGCAGTTCTTC